The entry below gives a single T cell receptor (beta chain) sequence along with its context. The data stem from a study of blood T cell repertoires in COVID-19. The CDR3 runs to 17 residues. The trim removed 4 bases at V and 4 bases at J, leaving 9 bases unmatched. CDR1 and CDR2 from the germline V gene are MGHDK and SYGVNS. Clones were read by immunoSEQ multiplex PCR, and TCRdb kept only the in-frame ones, dropping some. The sample shows more than 75,000 clones, approximately 81% of them seen only once. The sample comprised peripheral blood. V usage is TRBV25-1 and J usage is TRBJ1-6; 8 bases line up with TRBD1. The sequence came from a woman between 70 and 85 years old with acute or convalescent COVID-19. The CDR3, as DNA: TGTGCCAGCAGTGGTAGGACAGGGCCTTTATATAATTCACCCCTCCACTTT. As protein: CASSGRTGPLYNSPLHF.